Detailed here is one TCR beta chain. This clonotype was counted many times. Its antigen is not yet known. No base-level quality is on record; no much larger clone is a single base apart. These data belong to a study of regulatory T cells in long-lasting Graves disease (dated by TCRdb to 2020 to 2023). About the study as a whole: Antithyroid drugs had been taken for less than 3 months by newly diagnosed Graves' disease patients. Peripheral blood TCR sequencing and RNA sequencing compared persistent Graves' disease patients with newly diagnosed Graves' disease patients. The study took place in China and was registered as a clinical trial. TCR sequencing covered 13 persistent and 20 or so newly diagnosed Graves' disease patients, about 35 samples in total.

Overall results and qualifications from the work: Patients with persistent disease shared more public clonotypes (around 2,500) than newly diagnosed patients did (more than 900). The small sample size was acknowledged by the authors as a limitation that may reduce accuracy. Sequencing and analysis were restricted to the TCR beta chain. Only peripheral blood was studied, because thyroid tissue, the primary lesion, was inaccessible. Lower TCR Shannon entropy and fewer highly expanded clones were observed in persistent Graves' disease patients than in newly diagnosed patients, which suggested clonal expansion. Preferential use of TRBV28, TRBJ1-2 and TRBJ2-5 was observed in persistent disease, whereas TRBV20-1 and TRBJ2-1 were favored in newly diagnosed disease.

The library came from multiplex PCR. Sequencing was performed on an Illumina HiSeq 4000. CDR3 regions were amplified by Arm-PCR with iRepertoire HTBI primers to construct TCR beta libraries. Before sequencing, the PCR products went through gel purification. Concerning the study's data processing: Gene usage analysis of CDR3 amino acid clonotypes relied on the 60 or so TRBV and about 15 TRBJ segments identified across samples. COPE and FqMerger were used to merge the filtered high-quality paired reads into contigs. BLAST was used to align contigs to IMGT TRBV, TRBD and TRBJ reference genes, with CDR3 defined following IMGT. Any clonotype with a frequency above 0.1% was classified as a highly expanded clone. Shannon entropy served as the measure of repertoire diversity, while the Gini coefficient captured V-J evenness. A clonotype found in more than one individual was treated as public. The public reads were reprocessed in TCRdb via fastp at Q25 and MiXCR, keeping in-frame beta chains. Each CDR3 protein appears once, grouped with its most common genes and DNA. The V and J calls and clone size come from TCRdb's table, not from the authors' own analysis. The sample table holds over 300,000 distinct CDR3 sequences, of which 15% to 18% were seen once. The ten largest clones take up approximately 21% of the sample.

CDR1 and CDR2 (LGHNA, YSLEER) derive from the germline V gene. Its CDR3 holds 16 amino acids, cysteine through phenylalanine. The read is trimmed to its CDR3 DNA, 48 bases read in frame from base 1. V gives up 1 base and J gives up 1 base, and the segment between their germline ends measures 11 bases. Per the publication, the time point label means: newly diagnosed GD, antithyroid drugs for less than 3 months. RNA was extracted from PBMCs in TRIzol for both TCR sequencing and RNA sequencing. The diagnosis of Graves' disease followed American Thyroid Association guidelines. The patients came from an endocrinology department in Xi'an, China. From each patient, around 9.3 milliliters of peripheral blood was collected into an EDTA anticoagulant tube. Ficoll Paque Plus density gradient separation was used to isolate PBMCs, and no further T cell sorting was done. An Agilent 2100 Bioanalyzer and agarose gel were used to assess RNA quality, and a NanoDrop 2000 was used to measure RNA concentration.

This chain joins TRBV4-3 to TRBJ2-1; the D segment cannot be called with confidence. This TCR was recovered from a female donor with Graves disease. This specimen consisted of peripheral blood mononuclear cells (PBMCs), obtained at new diagnosis, from a patient treated with antithyroid drugs. CDR3 reads: CASSQGQVASYNEQFF. The DNA sequence is given as TGCGCCAGCAGCCAAGGTCAGGTGGCTTCCTACAATGAGCAGTTCTTC.